A single sample gave rise to the 18 T cell receptor beta chains below, sequenced in a study of blood T cell repertoires in COVID-19. Some clones are missing from TCRdb's copy, which holds only in-frame ones; the method was immunoSEQ multiplex PCR. The top ten hold 4.9% of the sample, which has under 300,000 clones, roughly 80% seen once. The sample comprised peripheral blood. These receptors were collected from a woman of 80 years or more with active or convalescent COVID-19.

This chain connects TRBV6-5 to TRBJ1-2; D is perhaps TRBD1 (5 bases). Germline lookup yields CDR1 MNHEY and CDR2 SVGAGI. CDR3 length: 16 amino acids. V lost 3 bases, J lost 5 bases, and 19 bases lay in between. The CDR3 loop reads CASSYYSRQFEYGYTF. CDR3 coding DNA: TGTGCCAGCAGTTATTATTCTCGACAGTTCGAGTATGGCTACACCTTC.

This sequence joins TRBV6-6 and TRBJ2-7; 9 bases align to TRBD1. V shed 4 bases, J shed 5 bases, and the junction held 6 bases outside the gene matches. The CDR3 covers 14 residues. Looked up from germline, CDR1 is MNHNY and CDR2 is SVGAGI (reference sequence). The CDR3 DNA is TGTGCCAGCAGTTTGGACAGGGGTGTAGACGAGCAGTACTTC. Protein sequence: CASSLDRGVDEQYF.

This clone has a single count. For the CDR3, the DNA is TGTGCCAGCAGCCAAGTAGGGAGTGGTCGTTCACCCCTCCACTTT. This gives the protein CASSQVGSGRSPLHF. This chain links TRBV3-1 (or the pseudogene TRBV3-2) with TRBJ1-6; D ambiguous. The ends were cut back, 1 base at V and 9 bases at J, with 13 bases in the middle. The CDR3 consists of 15 residues. The germline V gene encodes CDR1 LGHDT and CDR2 YNNKEL (reference sequence).

The chain joins TRBV18 to TRBJ1-3; TRBD1 is a possible D gene (5 bases). The germline V and J ends were trimmed by 4 bases and 0 bases, with 13 bases remaining between them. Germline V CDR1 and CDR2: KGHSH, LQKENI. The CDR3 sequence is 16 residues long. CDR3 sequence (DNA): TGTGCCAGCTCACTTATCGGAGGGACCTCTGGAAACACCATATATTTT. Translating gives CASSLIGGTSGNTIYF.

The chain employs TRBV18 and TRBJ2-1; the D gene is possibly TRBD2 (5 bases). The CDR3 spans 16 residues. Germline V lookup: CDR1 KGHSH, CDR2 LQKENI. Trimming left V 2 bases short and J 0 bases short, with 11 bases between. The CDR3: CASSPTGIGSYNEQFF. The DNA of the CDR3 is TGTGCCAGCTCACCAACGGGGATTGGCTCCTACAATGAGCAGTTCTTC.

V and J are TRBV3-1 (or the pseudogene TRBV3-2) and TRBJ1-1; D call uncertain. The CDR3 is 12 residues long. The V gene lost 5 bases and the J gene lost 4 bases, with 8 bases spanning the gap. CDR1 and CDR2 from the germline V gene are LGHDT and YNNKEL (reference sequence). The CDR3 reads CASSNSATEAFF. Written as DNA, the CDR3 is TGTGCCAGCAGCAACAGTGCCACTGAAGCTTTCTTT.

This chain connects TRBV3-1 (or the pseudogene TRBV3-2) to TRBJ2-6, with 7 bases identical to TRBD1. The ends lost 10 bases at V and 1 base at J; junction bases unmatched: 7. The CDR3 runs to 15 residues. Germline assignment: CDR1 LGHDT and CDR2 YNNKEL (reference sequence). CDR3 protein: CATRDRSSGANVLTF. The CDR3 nucleotides are TGTGCCACCCGGGACAGATCATCTGGGGCCAACGTCCTGACTTTC.

This rearrangement joins TRBV28 to TRBJ2-2, with D hard to call. Germline V gene lookup returns CDR1 MDHEN and CDR2 SYDVKM. Deletions cut 5 bases from V and 7 bases from J, with 8 bases between. The CDR3 contains 12 residues. DNA of the CDR3: TGTGCCAGCAGTACTACCTTCGGGGAGCTGTTTTTT. This encodes CASSTTFGELFF.

On this clone: Within the sample, other DNA sequences also encode this same CDR3. V is TRBV5-6 and J is TRBJ2-6; D remains unclear. CDR3 length: 15 residues. Trimming left V 0 bases short and J 1 base short, with 5 bases between. CDR1 and CDR2 from the germline V gene are SGHDT and YYEEEE. Here the CDR3 DNA reads TGTGCCAGCAGCTTGGGGCAGTCTGGGGCCAACGTCCTGACTTTC. Amino acid sequence: CASSLGQSGANVLTF.

This clone has only a few counts. The chain has TRBV28 and TRBJ2-7, with D tentatively TRBD1 (5 bases). CDR3 length: 17 residues. The germline V and J ends were trimmed by 3 bases and 3 bases, with 21 bases remaining between them. CDR1 and CDR2 (germline): MDHEN, SYDVKM. Here the CDR3 reads CASSFRFGAGPNYEQYF. CDR3 DNA: TGTGCCAGCAGTTTTAGGTTTGGGGCAGGGCCGAACTACGAGCAGTACTTC.

The chain recombines TRBV7-2 with TRBJ2-5; 11 nucleotides align to TRBD2. The CDR3 has 17 amino acids. CDR1 is SGHTA and CDR2 is FQGNSA in the germline V gene. J was trimmed by 4 bases and V by 1 base; bases with no gene match: 8. Here the CDR3 DNA reads TGTGCCAGCAGCTTAGGCCTTAGCGGGGGGGCCGGAGAGACCCAGTACTTC. Translation gives CASSLGLSGGAGETQYF.

V gene TRBV10-1 combines with J gene TRBJ1-4; TRBD1 aligns across 9 bases. J was trimmed by 6 bases and V by 8 bases; bases with no gene match: 13. Germline CDR1 and CDR2: WNHNN and SYGVQD (reference sequence). This CDR3 is 16 amino acids long. CDR3: CASGAPTRDRDEKLFF. The CDR3 DNA is TGCGCCAGCGGAGCTCCAACCCGGGACAGGGATGAAAAACTGTTTTTT.

The chain couples TRBV6-5 to TRBJ2-5; D unclear. Germline V gene data show CDR1 as MNHEY and CDR2 as SVGAGI. Trimming removed 6 bases from V and 2 bases from J, with 4 bases in between. The CDR3 spans 11 residues. The CDR3 coding sequence is TGTGCCAGCAGCGTACAAGAGACCCAGTACTTC. This translates into CASSVQETQYF.

J is TRBJ1-6 and V is TRBV18; no firm D call. The CDR3 has 16 residues. Germline V gives CDR1 KGHSH, CDR2 LQKENI. V lost 3 bases and J lost 7, with 16 bases in between. The CDR3 region is CASSPRVSQTNSPLHF. CDR3 sequence (DNA): TGTGCCAGCTCACCGCGGGTTAGTCAGACGAATTCACCCCTCCACTTT.

The chain recombines TRBV6-5 with TRBJ2-7; D possibly corresponds to TRBD1 (6 bases). The CDR3 covers 15 residues. The germline V and J ends were trimmed by 6 bases and 2 bases, with 17 bases remaining between them. Germline lookup yields CDR1 MNHEY and CDR2 SVGAGI. The CDR3 is CASRGDTKSAYEQYF. CDR3 in DNA: TGTGCCAGCAGGGGGGACACCAAATCCGCCTACGAGCAGTACTTC.

J is TRBJ2-3 and V is TRBV24-1; 7 nucleotides match TRBD1. The CDR3 has 16 residues. V shed 4 bases and J 5 bases; nucleotides not matched to a gene: 11. Germline values: CDR1 KGHDR, CDR2 SFDVKD. For the CDR3, the DNA is TGTGCCACCAGTGACCGGGACAGCTCAACCTTAGATACGCAGTATTTT. It encodes CATSDRDSSTLDTQYF.

CDR3 loop: CASSNPQGTSEAFF. CDR3 in DNA: TGTGCCAGCAGTAATCCACAGGGTACGTCTGAAGCTTTCTTT. The chain employs TRBV6-5 and TRBJ1-1; a possible D gene is TRBD1 (6 bases). CDR1 MNHEY and CDR2 SVGAGI come from the germline V gene. The V end lost 5 bases, the J end lost 6 bases, and 16 bases lay between the germline ends. The CDR3 has 14 amino acids.

The gene calls are TRBV2 and TRBJ1-5; possibly TRBD1 for D (6 bases). Trimming cost V 6 bases and J 9 bases, with 21 bases left between them. This CDR3 comprises 15 residues. CDR1 and CDR2 from the germline V gene are SNHLY and FYNNEI. Here the CDR3 reads CASSKYGTSGGPQHF. As DNA, the CDR3 is TGTGCCAGCAGCAAGTATGGGACAAGCGGAGGGCCCCAGCATTTT.